This T cell receptor beta chain originates from a study of beta chain features in type 1 diabetes. Study summary: Age, gender and cell yields were similar between patients and healthy donors.

Study findings and constraints: Cells expressing TCR highly could be over-represented by cDNA sequencing. Junctions at VDJ sites from type 1 diabetes patients had fewer insertions and more deletions. In every one of the four CD4+ subsets, TCRB CDR3s were moderately but significantly shorter in Type 1 diabetes patients.

Reverse transcribing all isolated RNA meant expressed TCRB transcripts were sequenced. A few million reads were obtained on average from naive, central memory and regulatory T cell samples. Generated by immunoSEQ multiplex PCR, the TCRdb table keeps only in-frame clones and is missing some. Of about 27,000 clones listed, roughly 50% are singletons. With respect to this clone: What it recognizes is unknown.

The source of this sequence is a woman between 18 and 29 years old with type 1 diabetes. What was sequenced was Tregs from blood.

As DNA, the CDR3 is TGTGCCAGCAGCTTAGACCGCGGGTACTCCTACGAGCAGTACTTC. Translating it yields CASSLDRGYSYEQYF. J is TRBJ2-7 and V is TRBV7-2, with D perhaps matching TRBD2 (5 bases). This CDR3 has 15 amino acids. Trimming shortened V by 1 base and J by 0 bases, and 10 bases separated the two germline ends. Germline V lookup: CDR1 SGHTA, CDR2 FQGNSA.